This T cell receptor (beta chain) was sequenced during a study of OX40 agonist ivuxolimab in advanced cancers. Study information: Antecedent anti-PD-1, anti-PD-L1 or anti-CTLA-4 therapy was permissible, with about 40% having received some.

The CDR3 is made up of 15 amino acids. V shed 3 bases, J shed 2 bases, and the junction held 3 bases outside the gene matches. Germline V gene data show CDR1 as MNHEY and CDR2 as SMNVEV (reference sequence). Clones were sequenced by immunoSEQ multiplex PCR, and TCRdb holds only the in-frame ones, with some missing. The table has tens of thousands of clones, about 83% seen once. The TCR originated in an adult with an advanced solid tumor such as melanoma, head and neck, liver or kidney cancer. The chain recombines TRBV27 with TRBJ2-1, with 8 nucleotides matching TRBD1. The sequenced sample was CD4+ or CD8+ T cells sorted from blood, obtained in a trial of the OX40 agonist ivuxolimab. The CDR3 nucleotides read TGTGCCAGCAGTTTGAGGACAGGGACCTACAATGAGCAGTTCTTC. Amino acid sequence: CASSLRTGTYNEQFF.